This is a list of T cell receptor beta chains from one sample in a study of shared clonotypes between healthy human individuals. The data were produced by immunoSEQ multiplex PCR, yet TCRdb's version contains in-frame clones alone and is incomplete. Of under 2,000,000 clones in the sample, just under 95% were seen once. Sequencing was done on a sample of naive CD8+ T cells sorted from blood. The source is a man younger than 35 in good health. The conserved cysteine and the conserved F or W are not part of the CDR3 here. Some rows have no size entry. The others give once, few or many, or a class for an expanded clone.

>TRBJ2-3|-|TRBV7-9
ASSSDRDQITDTQY
>TRBJ2-7|-|TRBV13
ASSPRADYEQY
>TRBJ2-5|-|TRBV9
ASSEQETQY
>TRBJ2-3|once|TRBV5-1
ASSFTVDGSRY
>TRBJ1-4|-|TRBV14
ASSHLNTEKLF
>TRBJ2-7|once|TRBV19
ASSIGQGKDEQY
>TRBJ2-7|-|TRBV9
ASSEGPAGLGLAGSLDEQY
>TRBJ1-1|-|TRBV29-1
SVEVGREAF
>TRBJ2-3|-|TRBV6-1
ASKGVLDTQY
>TRBJ1-1|-|TRBV6-5
ASSYSTGHKAF
>TRBJ2-1|once|TRBV2
ASSEEDSGRGNEQF
>TRBJ2-7|-|TRBV30
AWSVLGAGEQY
>TRBJ2-7|-|TRBV6-1
ASSGDRGYEQY
>TRBJ2-7|once|TRBV28
ASSLQGEDYEQY
>TRBJ2-3|-|TRBV27
ASNDAGGPLTDTQY
>TRBJ2-5|-|TRBV4-1
ASSQVSGGKETQY
>TRBJ1-2|-|TRBV14
ASSTAPGQGARGYT
>TRBJ2-7|-|TRBV27
ASSFGGPTYEQY
>TRBJ2-1|-|TRBV5-4
ASSLEGRLVSENEQF
>TRBJ2-7|-|TRBV30
AWSRGAYEQY
>TRBJ1-6|once|TRBV6-5
ASSSPDREDSPLH
>TRBJ2-1|-|TRBV7-9
ASTPSSDEQF
>TRBJ2-7|-|TRBV28
ASSPSYGGTYEQY
>TRBJ2-7|-|TRBV2
ASIAGEGNEQY
>TRBJ2-3|-|TRBV28
ASIPQAGGRGDTQY
>TRBJ1-1|-|TRBV30
AWEKSTPEAF
>TRBJ2-7|-|TRBV4-1
ASSQDWTYEQY
>TRBJ1-3|-|TRBV4-1
ASSQVDSDGNTIY
>TRBJ2-1|-|TRBV5-6
ASSSGGEQF
>TRBJ2-7|-|TRBV7-9
ASTYPGGPYEQY
>TRBJ2-7|-|TRBV4-3
ASSPSGGSLLYEQY
>TRBJ1-1|-|TRBV4-1
ASSLTPDRALNTEAF
>TRBJ1-6|-|TRBV19
ASSIGSAGNSPLH